The sequence of this T cell receptor (beta chain) was determined in a study of identical twins. Germline V gene lookup returns CDR1 SGHRS and CDR2 YFSETQ. The CDR3 is made up of 14 amino acids. V shed 7 bases and J shed 4 bases, with 14 bases lying between them. On this clonotype: What it binds is not known.

Unique molecular identifiers were present on the cDNA, which also gained a universal primer site by template switching. TCRdb fed the 5' RACE reads into MiXCR, producing one record per CDR3 protein. The sample includes more than 650,000 distinct CDR3 sequences, 5.5% to 6.5% seen only once; the top ten take about 2%. Study findings and constraints: Possibly, invariant MAIT and iNKT cells partly confounded zero-insertion analyses. Out-of-frame alpha sequences common to twins exhibited an excess of low generation probability. The study reached conclusions through statistical analysis that was cross-sectional, not following the same donors.

The source material was naive T cells sorted from blood. The chain uses TRBV5-1 and TRBJ2-2; TRBD2 is a possible D gene (6 bases). The TCR was taken from a man younger than 35 in good health. CDR3 amino acids: CASRRAPSTGELFF. The CDR3, as DNA: TGCGCCAGCCGGAGGGCCCCCTCCACCGGGGAGCTGTTTTTT.